This T cell receptor beta chain was profiled in a study of immune cell composition in non-small cell lung cancer. For the study at large: Lung adenocarcinoma or squamous carcinoma made up most tumours.

As for this clone: Its antigen is as yet unknown.

The study, taken as a whole, reports: In adenocarcinoma, maximal tumour-associated clone frequency tracked TIL tumour reactivity.

Produced via immunoSEQ multiplex PCR; TCRdb's table is partial and in-frame only. The sample has about 3,400 clones, 65% to 70% seen once. Normal lung was sampled as far from the tumour as possible, at least 3 cm. Sequences were obtained from non-adjacent lung tissue. The clonotype originates from a human donor with non-small cell lung cancer.

CDR3 loop: CASSQGGQYSYEQYF. The DNA of the CDR3 is TGCGCCAGCAGCCAAGGGGGACAGTACTCCTACGAGCAGTACTTC. The chain recombines TRBV4-3 with TRBJ2-7, with TRBD1 matching over 7 bases. The CDR3 has 15 residues. The germline V gene has CDR1 LGHNA and CDR2 YSLEER. After removal of 1 base from V and 0 bases from J, the junction contained 3 bases not matched to a gene.